Listed here are 19 T cell receptor beta chains from one sample, sequenced in a study of PD-1 blockade in classical Hodgkin lymphoma. The repertoire was sequenced with immunoSEQ multiplex PCR; TCRdb's copy has only in-frame clones and lacks some. Of some 93,000 clones in the sample, roughly 92% were seen once. Autologous stem cell transplantation was followed by relapse in every patient, and brentuximab vedotin exposure varied. Here the sequenced sample was peripheral blood mononuclear cells (PBMCs), taken at baseline. The receptors derive from a human donor with classical Hodgkin lymphoma.

This sequence joins TRBV6-5 and TRBJ1-5; 8 nucleotides agree with TRBD1. Germline CDR1 and CDR2: MNHEY and SVGAGI. The CDR3 extends over 14 amino acids. J was trimmed by 1 base and V by 6 bases; bases with no gene match: 2. CDR3 DNA: TGTGCCAGCAGCCAGGGGGCCAGCAATCAGCCCCAGCATTTT. Residues: CASSQGASNQPQHF.

This rearrangement joins TRBV29-1 to TRBJ2-7; 9 bases are a match to TRBD2. V trimming: 7 bases; J trimming: 3 bases; junction bases outside the gene matches: 13. Germline CDR1 reads SQVTM; CDR2 reads ANQGSEA. The CDR3 contains 15 residues. The CDR3 protein is CSASTGTSSRYEQYF. CDR3 DNA: TGCAGCGCCTCAACCGGGACTAGCTCCCGCTACGAGCAGTACTTC.

This clone was detected only once. This chain connects TRBV28 to TRBJ2-7; the D gene is possibly TRBD1 (5 bases). The CDR3 sequence is 14 residues long. CDR1 and CDR2 from the germline V gene are MDHEN and SYDVKM. Trimming shortened V by 8 bases and J by 1 base, and 15 bases separated the two germline ends. CDR3 in DNA: TGTGCCAGCCTCCAGCAGGGTTGGTCCTACGAGCAGTACTTC. Translating gives CASLQQGWSYEQYF.

This clone was counted only a few times. The gene calls are TRBV28 and TRBJ2-3, with unresolved D. Trimming cost V 3 bases and J 2 bases, with 12 bases left between them. Looked up from germline, CDR1 is MDHEN and CDR2 is SYDVKM. The CDR3 length is 15 residues. CDR3 amino acids: CASSLAGRLTDTQYF. The CDR3 region has the DNA TGTGCCAGCAGTTTGGCCGGGCGGCTCACAGATACGCAGTATTTT. Full variable domain (outside the CDR3, taken from reference TRBV28 and TRBJ2-3): DVKVTQSSRYLVKRTGEKVFLECVQDMDHENMFWYRQDPGLGLRLIYFSYDVKMKEKGDIPEGYSVSREKKERFSLILESASTNQTSMYLCASSLAGRLTDTQYFGPGTRLTVL.

The V gene is TRBV9, the J gene TRBJ2-5; D perhaps matches TRBD2 (6 bases). The CDR3 length is 14 residues. Trimming removed 3 bases from V and 4 bases from J, with 13 bases in between. Germline V gives CDR1 SGDLS, CDR2 YYNGEE. In DNA, the CDR3 is TGTGCCAGCAGCGCGTCCGGGACTCTAGAGACCCAGTACTTC. Translated: CASSASGTLETQYF.

The chain employs TRBV6-1 and TRBJ1-5; D is possibly TRBD1 (5 bases). CDR3 size: 14 residues. Germline-derived CDR1 and CDR2 are MNHNS and SASEGT. V was clipped by 4 bases and J by 1 base, with 8 bases between them. Here the CDR3 DNA reads TGTGCCAGCAGTGTTTGGGGGAGCAATCAGCCCCAGCATTTT. Residues: CASSVWGSNQPQHF.

This chain links TRBV5-1 with TRBJ1-2; no firm D call. There are 14 residues in the CDR3. Deletions cut 0 bases from V and 4 bases from J, with 10 bases between. In germline, CDR1 is SGHRS, CDR2 YFSETQ. CDR3 amino acids: CASSLGVQLYGYTF. The CDR3 DNA follows: TGCGCCAGCAGCTTGGGAGTTCAGCTCTATGGCTACACCTTC.

This chain connects TRBV6-5 to TRBJ2-2; possible D gene TRBD2, 6 bases. Deletions cut 11 bases from V and 6 bases from J, with 10 bases between. This CDR3 is 11 amino acids long. CDR1 and CDR2 (germline): MNHEY, SVGAGI. CDR3 sequence reads: CARGESGELFF. CDR3 nucleotides: TGTGCCCGCGGGGAGTCCGGGGAGCTGTTTTTT.

Many counts were recorded for this clone. CDR3 bases: TGCGCCAGCAGCCAAGATCCGGGGGCGTGGGGTGAAGCTTTCTTT. It specifies CASSQDPGAWGEAFF. The J gene is TRBJ1-1, the V gene TRBV4-1; D is perhaps TRBD1 (6 bases). This CDR3 contains 15 residues. The V gene's germline CDR1 is MGHRA and CDR2 YSYEKL. Trimming shortened V by 0 bases and J by 7 bases, and 15 bases separated the two germline ends.

The V gene is TRBV28, the J gene TRBJ2-2, with 8 positions matching TRBD1. CDR1 MDHEN and CDR2 SYDVKM come from the germline V gene. V was pared by 2 bases and J by 5 bases, with 4 bases of the junction left unmatched. The length of the CDR3 is 15 residues. The CDR3 nucleotides are TGTGCCAGCAGTTTACAGGGGGCAATAACCGGGGAGCTGTTTTTT. Translating gives CASSLQGAITGELFF.

The V call is TRBV7-6, the J call TRBJ1-1; 9 bases map to TRBD1. Germline lookup yields CDR1 SGHVS and CDR2 FNYEAQ. With 5 bases clipped from V and 6 bases from J, the junction kept 10 bases outside the gene matches. This CDR3 comprises 15 residues. The CDR3 coding sequence is TGTGCCAGCAGCCGTCCGGGACAGGGTTATTCTGAAGCTTTCTTT. Translating gives CASSRPGQGYSEAFF. The full variable domain, in which reference TRBV7-6 and TRBJ1-1 provide the parts outside the CDR3, is GAGVSQSPRYKVTKRGQDVALRCDPISGHVSLYWYRQALGQGPEFLTYFNYEAQQDKSGLPNDRFSAERPEGSISTLTIQRTEQRDSAMYRCASSRPGQGYSEAFFGQGTRLTVV.

J is TRBJ2-7 and V is TRBV5-6; TRBD2 matches at 9 bases. The CDR3 loop spans 18 amino acids. Germline loops: CDR1 SGHDT, CDR2 YYEEEE. V lost 0 bases to trimming and J lost 4 bases; unmatched junction nucleotides: 14. CDR3 in DNA: TGTGCCAGCAGCTTGGCCGTCGGGCCTAGCGGGATTTCTTACGAGCAGTACTTC. This gives the protein CASSLAVGPSGISYEQYF.

V usage is TRBV6-5 and J usage is TRBJ1-2, with D possibly being TRBD1 (6 bases). Germline values: CDR1 MNHEY, CDR2 SVGAGI. Trimming pared 0 bases from V and 5 bases from J, leaving 7 bases between. There are 13 residues in the CDR3. DNA for the CDR3: TGTGCCAGCAGTTACTCGAGGGGGTATGGCTACACCTTC. As protein: CASSYSRGYGYTF.

CDR3 bases: TGTGCCTGGAGTGTAACTTCCTACGAGCAGTACTTC. Protein product: CAWSVTSYEQYF. This sequence joins TRBV30 and TRBJ2-7; D is ambiguous. This CDR3 is 12 amino acids long. V was pared by 0 bases and J by 1 base, with 4 bases between. The germline CDR1 and CDR2 sequences are GTSNPN and SVGIG (reference sequence).

This chain links TRBV30 with TRBJ1-3; a weak D match, TRBD1 (5 bases). Germline V gene lookup returns CDR1 GTSNPN and CDR2 SVGIG (reference sequence). Trimming took 5 bases from V and 4 from J, leaving 18 bases between them. This CDR3 is 15 amino acids long. The CDR3 coding sequence is TGTGCCTGGGACGCACGGGGCGAGCTGGGAAACACCATATATTTT. It codes for CAWDARGELGNTIYF. The whole variable domain, filled in from reference TRBV30 and TRBJ1-3, reads SQTIHQWPATLVQPVGSPLSLECTVEGTSNPNLYWYRQAAGRGLQLLFYSVGIGQISSEVPQNLSASRPQDRQFILSSKKLLLSDSGFYLCAWDARGELGNTIYFGEGSWLTVV.

J is TRBJ1-1 and V is TRBV9; D ambiguous. There are 12 residues in the CDR3. Germline V gives CDR1 SGDLS, CDR2 YYNGEE. V lost 3 bases to trimming and J lost 4 bases, with 7 bases between them. In nucleotides, the CDR3 is TGTGCCAGCAGCGACCGAGTCACTGAAGCTTTCTTT. Protein sequence: CASSDRVTEAFF.

The chain joins TRBV5-5 to TRBJ1-1, with D tentatively TRBD1 (5 bases). V was cut by 4 bases and J by 4 bases, with 17 bases left in between. CDR1 is SGHKS and CDR2 is YYEKEE in the germline V gene (reference sequence). The CDR3 consists of 15 residues. The CDR3 loop is CASSRGAGKGTEAFF. The CDR3 coding sequence is TGTGCCAGCAGCCGCGGAGCAGGGAAGGGCACTGAAGCTTTCTTT.

This clone has more than one count but fewer than ten. V gene TRBV11-2 combines with J gene TRBJ1-2; tentative D call: TRBD1 (5 bases). Germline CDR1 SGHAT, CDR2 FQNNGV. The ends were cut back, 1 base at V and 4 bases at J, with 13 bases in the middle. This CDR3 spans 15 amino acids. The CDR3 nucleotides are TGTGCCAGCAGCTTAGGGTGGGGGACGGCCTATGGCTACACCTTC. This sequence encodes CASSLGWGTAYGYTF.

This chain uses TRBV5-1 with TRBJ1-1, with 8 bases matching TRBD1. The J segment lost 0 bases and the V segment lost 1 base, leaving 11 bases of the junction unmatched. This CDR3 spans 18 amino acids. In germline, CDR1 is SGHRS, CDR2 YFSETQ. CDR3 sequence: CASSLTGQDFFMNTEAFF. The CDR3 coding sequence is TGCGCCAGCAGCTTGACGGGACAGGACTTCTTCATGAACACTGAAGCTTTCTTT.